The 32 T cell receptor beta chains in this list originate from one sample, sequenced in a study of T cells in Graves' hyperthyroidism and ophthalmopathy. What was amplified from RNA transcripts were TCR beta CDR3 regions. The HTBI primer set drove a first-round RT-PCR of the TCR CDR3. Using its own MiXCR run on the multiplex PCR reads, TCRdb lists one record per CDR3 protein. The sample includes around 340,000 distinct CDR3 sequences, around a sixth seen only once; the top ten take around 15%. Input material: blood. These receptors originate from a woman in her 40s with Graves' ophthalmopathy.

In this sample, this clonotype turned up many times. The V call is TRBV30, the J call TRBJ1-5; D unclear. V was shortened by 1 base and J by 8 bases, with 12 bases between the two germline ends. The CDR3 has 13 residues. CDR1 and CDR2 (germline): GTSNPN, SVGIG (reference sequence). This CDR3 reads CAWSGAAKEPQHF. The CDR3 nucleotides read TGTGCCTGGAGTGGGGCGGCTAAAGAGCCCCAGCATTTT.

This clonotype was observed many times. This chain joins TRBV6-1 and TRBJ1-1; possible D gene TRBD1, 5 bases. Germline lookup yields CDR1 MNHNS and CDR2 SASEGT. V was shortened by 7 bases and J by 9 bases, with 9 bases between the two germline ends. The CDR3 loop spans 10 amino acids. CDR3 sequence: CASTTGKAFF. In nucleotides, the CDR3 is TGTGCCAGCACCACAGGCAAAGCTTTCTTT.

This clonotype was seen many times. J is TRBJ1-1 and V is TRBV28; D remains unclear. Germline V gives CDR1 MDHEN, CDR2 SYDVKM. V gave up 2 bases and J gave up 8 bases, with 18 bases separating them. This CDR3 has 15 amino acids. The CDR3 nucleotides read TGTGCCAGCAGTTTACCCCCCGGGTTTCGCTCGGAAGCTTTCTTT. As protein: CASSLPPGFRSEAFF.

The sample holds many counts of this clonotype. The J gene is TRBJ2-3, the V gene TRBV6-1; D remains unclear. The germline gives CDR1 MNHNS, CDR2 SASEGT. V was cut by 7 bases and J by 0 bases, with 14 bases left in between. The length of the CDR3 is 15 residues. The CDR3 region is CASKVLGVSTDTQYF. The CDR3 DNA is TGTGCCAGCAAAGTTCTTGGCGTGAGCACAGATACGCAGTATTTT.

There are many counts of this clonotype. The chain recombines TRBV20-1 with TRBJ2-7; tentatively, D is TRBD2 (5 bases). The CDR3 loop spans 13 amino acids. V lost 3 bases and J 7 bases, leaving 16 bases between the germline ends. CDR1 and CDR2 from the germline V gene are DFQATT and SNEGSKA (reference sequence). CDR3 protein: CSARLASTGEQYF. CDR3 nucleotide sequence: TGCAGTGCTAGGCTAGCCTCAACGGGGGAGCAGTACTTC.

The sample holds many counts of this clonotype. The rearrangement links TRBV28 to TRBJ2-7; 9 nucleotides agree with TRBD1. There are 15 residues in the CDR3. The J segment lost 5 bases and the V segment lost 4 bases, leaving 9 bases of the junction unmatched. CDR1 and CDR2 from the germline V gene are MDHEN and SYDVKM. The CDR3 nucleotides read TGTGCCAGCAGTTACTCCGGGACAGGGCTCAACGAGCAGTACTTC. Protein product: CASSYSGTGLNEQYF.

In nucleotides, the CDR3 is TGTGCCAGCAGCTTAGATTCGTGGGAGTTGGACGAGCAGTACTTC. Amino acids: CASSLDSWELDEQYF. This rearrangement joins TRBV7-6 to TRBJ2-7; tentative D call: TRBD2 (5 bases). Trimming stripped 1 base from V and 5 bases from J, with 15 bases between. Germline assignment: CDR1 SGHVS and CDR2 FNYEAQ. This CDR3 has 15 residues.

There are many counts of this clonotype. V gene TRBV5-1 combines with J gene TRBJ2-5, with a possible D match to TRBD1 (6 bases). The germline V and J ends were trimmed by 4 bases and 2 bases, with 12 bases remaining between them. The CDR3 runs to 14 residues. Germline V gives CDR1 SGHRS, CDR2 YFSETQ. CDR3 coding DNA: TGCGCCAGCAGCCTACGGACAGAACAAGAGACCCAGTACTTC. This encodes CASSLRTEQETQYF.

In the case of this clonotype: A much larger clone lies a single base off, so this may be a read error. The CDR3 reads CVSSLPPGGSYF. CDR3 nucleotide sequence: TGTGTCAGCAGTTTACCCCCGGGGGGTTCGTACTTC. The chain is built from TRBV12-3 or TRBV12-4 and TRBJ2-5, with 7 bases matching TRBD2. The CDR3 has 12 amino acids.

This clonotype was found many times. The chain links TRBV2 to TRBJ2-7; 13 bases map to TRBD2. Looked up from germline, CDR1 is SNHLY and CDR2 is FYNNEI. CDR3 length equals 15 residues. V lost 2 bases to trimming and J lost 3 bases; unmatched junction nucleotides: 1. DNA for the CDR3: TGTGCCAGCAGTGAACGGACTAGCGGGAGCTACGAGCAGTACTTC. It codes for CASSERTSGSYEQYF.

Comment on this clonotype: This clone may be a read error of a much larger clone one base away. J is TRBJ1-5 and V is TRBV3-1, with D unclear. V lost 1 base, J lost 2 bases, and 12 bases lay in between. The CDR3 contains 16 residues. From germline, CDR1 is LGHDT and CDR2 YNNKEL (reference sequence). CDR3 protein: CASSQAGEVGNQPQHF. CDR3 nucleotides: TGTGCCAGCAGCCAAGCTGGAGAGGTCGGCAATCAGCCCCAGCATTTT.

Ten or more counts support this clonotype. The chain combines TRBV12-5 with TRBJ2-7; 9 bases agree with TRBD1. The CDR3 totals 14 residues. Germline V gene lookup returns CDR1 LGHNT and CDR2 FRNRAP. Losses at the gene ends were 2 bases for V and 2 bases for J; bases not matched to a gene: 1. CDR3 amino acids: CASGLRDRAYEQYF. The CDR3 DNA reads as TGTGCTAGTGGTTTGCGGGACAGGGCCTACGAGCAGTACTTC.

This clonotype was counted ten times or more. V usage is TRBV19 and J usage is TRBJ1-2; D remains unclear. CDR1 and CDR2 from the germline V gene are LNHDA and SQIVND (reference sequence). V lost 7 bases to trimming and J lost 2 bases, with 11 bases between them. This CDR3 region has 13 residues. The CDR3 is CASNAWENYGYTF. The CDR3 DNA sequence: TGTGCCAGTAACGCCTGGGAGAACTATGGCTACACCTTC. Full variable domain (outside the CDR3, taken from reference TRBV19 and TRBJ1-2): DGGITQSPKYLFRKEGQNVTLSCEQNLNHDAMYWYRQDPGQGLRLIYYSQIVNDFQKGDIAEGYSVSREKKESFPLTVTSAQKNPTAFYLCASNAWENYGYTFGSGTRLTVV.

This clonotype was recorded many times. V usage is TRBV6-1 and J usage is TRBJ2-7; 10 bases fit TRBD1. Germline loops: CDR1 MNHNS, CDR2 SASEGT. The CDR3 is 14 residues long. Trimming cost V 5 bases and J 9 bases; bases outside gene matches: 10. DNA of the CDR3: TGTGCCAGCAGTCGTCCGGGACAGGGGTCTGGGCAGTACTTC. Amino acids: CASSRPGQGSGQYF.

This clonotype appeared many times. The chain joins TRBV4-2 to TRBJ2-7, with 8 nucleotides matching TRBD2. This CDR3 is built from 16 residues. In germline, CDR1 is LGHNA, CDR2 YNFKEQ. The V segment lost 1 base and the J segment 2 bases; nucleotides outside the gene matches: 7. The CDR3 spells CASSQVGGTSAYEQYF. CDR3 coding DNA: TGTGCCAGCAGCCAAGTGGGCGGGACTAGTGCCTACGAGCAGTACTTC.

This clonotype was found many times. Here the CDR3 reads CASSHGFRGYQPQHF. The CDR3, as DNA: TGTGCCAGCAGCCACGGTTTCAGGGGATATCAGCCCCAGCATTTT. The chain uses TRBV12-3 or TRBV12-4 and TRBJ1-5, with D perhaps matching TRBD1 (6 bases). The CDR3 is made up of 15 amino acids. The V end was cut by 6 bases, the J end by 5 bases, with 17 bases between.

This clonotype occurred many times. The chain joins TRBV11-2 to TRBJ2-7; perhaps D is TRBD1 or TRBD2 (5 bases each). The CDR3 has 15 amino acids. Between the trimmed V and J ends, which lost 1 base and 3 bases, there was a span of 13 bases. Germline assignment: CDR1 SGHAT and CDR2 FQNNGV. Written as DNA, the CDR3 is TGTGCCAGCAGCTTAGGTCGGGACGGGATCTACGAGCAGTACTTC. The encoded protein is CASSLGRDGIYEQYF.

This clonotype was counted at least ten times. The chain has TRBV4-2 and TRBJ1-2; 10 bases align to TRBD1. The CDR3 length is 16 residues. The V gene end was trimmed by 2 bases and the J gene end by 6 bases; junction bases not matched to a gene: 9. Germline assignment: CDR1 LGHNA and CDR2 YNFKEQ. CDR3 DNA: TGTGCCAGCAGCCAAAGCCTCGACAGGGGGCCCGATGGCTACACCTTC. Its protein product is CASSQSLDRGPDGYTF.

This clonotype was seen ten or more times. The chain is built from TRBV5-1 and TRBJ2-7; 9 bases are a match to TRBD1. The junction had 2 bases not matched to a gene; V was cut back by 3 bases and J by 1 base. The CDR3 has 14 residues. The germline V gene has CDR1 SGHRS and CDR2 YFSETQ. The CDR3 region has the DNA TGCGCCAGCAGCTGGGGGACAGGGTCCTACGAGCAGTACTTC. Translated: CASSWGTGSYEQYF.

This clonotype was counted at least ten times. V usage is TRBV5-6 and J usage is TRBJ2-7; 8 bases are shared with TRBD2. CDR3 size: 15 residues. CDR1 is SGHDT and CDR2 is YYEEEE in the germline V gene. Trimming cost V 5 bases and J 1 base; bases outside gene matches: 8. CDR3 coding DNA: TGTGCCAGCAGGACAATCGGCGGGGGGTCCTACGAGCAGTACTTC. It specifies CASRTIGGGSYEQYF.

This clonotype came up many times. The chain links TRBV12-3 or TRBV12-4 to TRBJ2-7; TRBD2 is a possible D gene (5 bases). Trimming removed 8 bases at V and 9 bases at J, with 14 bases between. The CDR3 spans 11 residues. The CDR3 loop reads CASRSSHVQYF. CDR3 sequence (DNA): TGTGCCAGCCGATCTAGCCATGTGCAGTACTTC.

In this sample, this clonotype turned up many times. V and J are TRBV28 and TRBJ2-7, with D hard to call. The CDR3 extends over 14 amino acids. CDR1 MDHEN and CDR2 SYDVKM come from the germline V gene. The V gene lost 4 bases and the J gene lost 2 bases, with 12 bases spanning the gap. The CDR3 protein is CASSSPAPPYEQYF. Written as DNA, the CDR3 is TGTGCCAGCAGTTCCCCCGCCCCTCCCTACGAGCAGTACTTC. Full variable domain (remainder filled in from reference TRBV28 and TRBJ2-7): DVKVTQSSRYLVKRTGEKVFLECVQDMDHENMFWYRQDPGLGLRLIYFSYDVKMKEKGDIPEGYSVSREKKERFSLILESASTNQTSMYLCASSSPAPPYEQYFGPGTRLTVT.

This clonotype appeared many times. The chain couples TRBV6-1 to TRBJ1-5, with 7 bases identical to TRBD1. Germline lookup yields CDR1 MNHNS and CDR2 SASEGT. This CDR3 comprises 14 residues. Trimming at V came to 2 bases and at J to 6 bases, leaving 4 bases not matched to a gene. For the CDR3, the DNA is TGTGCCAGCAGTGAAATGAGGGGGCGTCAGCCCCAGCATTTT. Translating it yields CASSEMRGRQPQHF.

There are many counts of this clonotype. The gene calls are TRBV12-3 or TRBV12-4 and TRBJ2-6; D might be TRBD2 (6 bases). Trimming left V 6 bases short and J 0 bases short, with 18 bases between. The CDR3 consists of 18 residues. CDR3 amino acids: CASSARGSLASGANVLTF. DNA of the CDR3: TGTGCCAGCAGCGCACGGGGGTCGCTCGCCTCTGGGGCCAACGTCCTGACTTTC.

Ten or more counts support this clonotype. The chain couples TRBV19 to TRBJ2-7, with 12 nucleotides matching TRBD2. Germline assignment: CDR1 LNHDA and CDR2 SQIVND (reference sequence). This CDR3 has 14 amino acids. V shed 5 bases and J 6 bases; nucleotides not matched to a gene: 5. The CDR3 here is CASSSLAGGLEQYF. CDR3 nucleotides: TGTGCCAGTAGTTCACTAGCGGGAGGCCTCGAGCAGTACTTC.

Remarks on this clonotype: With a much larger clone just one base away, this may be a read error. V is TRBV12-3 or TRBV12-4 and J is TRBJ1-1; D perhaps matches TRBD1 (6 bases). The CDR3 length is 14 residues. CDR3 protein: CGSSPWTVNTEAFF. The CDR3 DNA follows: TGTGGCAGCAGTCCTTGGACAGTAAACACTGAAGCTTTCTTT.

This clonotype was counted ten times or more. CDR3 protein: CASSLVTRVTEAFF. The DNA for the CDR3 is TGTGCCAGCAGCTTGGTAACCAGGGTCACTGAAGCTTTCTTT. This sequence joins TRBV13 and TRBJ1-1, with D maybe TRBD1 (5 bases). The CDR3 totals 14 residues. The V gene's germline CDR1 is PRHDT and CDR2 FYEKMQ (reference sequence). V was clipped by 3 bases and J by 4 bases, with 12 bases between them.

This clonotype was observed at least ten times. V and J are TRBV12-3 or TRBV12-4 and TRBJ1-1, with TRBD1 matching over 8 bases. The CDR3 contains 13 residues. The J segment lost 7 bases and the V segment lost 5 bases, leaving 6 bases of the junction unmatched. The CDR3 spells CASSVGQGGEAFF. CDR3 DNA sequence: TGTGCCAGCAGTGTAGGACAGGGAGGTGAAGCTTTCTTT.

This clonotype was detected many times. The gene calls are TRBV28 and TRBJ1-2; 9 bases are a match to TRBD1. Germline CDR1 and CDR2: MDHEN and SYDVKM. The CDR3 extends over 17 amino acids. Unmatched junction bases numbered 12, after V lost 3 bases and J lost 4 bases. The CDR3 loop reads CASSFFTGTGPPYGYTF. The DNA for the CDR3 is TGTGCCAGCAGTTTCTTCACCGGGACAGGGCCCCCCTATGGCTACACCTTC.

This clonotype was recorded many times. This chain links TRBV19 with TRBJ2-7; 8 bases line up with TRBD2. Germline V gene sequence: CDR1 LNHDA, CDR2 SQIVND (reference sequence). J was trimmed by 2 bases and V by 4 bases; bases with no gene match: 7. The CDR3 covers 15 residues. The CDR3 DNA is TGTGCCAGTAGTAGACCGAGCGGGGGACCCTACGAGCAGTACTTC. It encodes CASSRPSGGPYEQYF.

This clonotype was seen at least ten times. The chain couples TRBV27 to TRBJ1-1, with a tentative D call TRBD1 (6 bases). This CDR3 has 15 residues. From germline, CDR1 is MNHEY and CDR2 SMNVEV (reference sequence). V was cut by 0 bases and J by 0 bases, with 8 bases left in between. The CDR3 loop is CASSLSWGLNTEAFF. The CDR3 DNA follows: TGTGCCAGCAGTTTATCATGGGGGCTGAACACTGAAGCTTTCTTT.

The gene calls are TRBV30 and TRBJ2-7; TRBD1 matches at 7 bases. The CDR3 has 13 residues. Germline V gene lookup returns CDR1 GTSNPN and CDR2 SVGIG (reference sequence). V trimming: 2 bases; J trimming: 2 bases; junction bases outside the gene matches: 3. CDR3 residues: CAWSPGTAYEQYF. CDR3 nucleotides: TGTGCCTGGAGTCCTGGGACAGCCTACGAGCAGTACTTC.